The clone carrying this T cell receptor (beta chain) was recorded a few times. Its antigen is as yet unknown. The sample belongs to a study of naive and memory T cell subsets. The CDR3 is 15 amino acids. Trimming cost V 5 bases and J 3 bases, with 16 bases left between them. CDR1 MDHEN and CDR2 SYDVKM come from the germline V gene. An equimolar mix of two oligonucleotides served as the beta constant-region primer for TRBC1 and TRBC2. Ligated cDNA was amplified by four rounds of PCR with nested alpha and beta constant-region primers and SP2. TCRdb redid the calling of the UMI-ligation and nested PCR reads with MiXCR, one entry per CDR3 protein. This sample yields about 22,000 distinct CDR3 sequences, of which 8.5% to 10% are seen a single time; about a fifth belongs to the top ten. The study, taken as a whole, reports: There was no ground truth to check naive and memory subset results. In naive cells, over 90% of TCR sequences were seen only once.

This chain uses TRBV28 with TRBJ2-5; D gene ambiguous. This clonotype was sampled from a human donor in good health. Sequencing was done on a sample of central memory CD8+ T cells from blood. The CDR3 protein is CASSISRRKKETQYF. The CDR3 DNA reads TGTGCCAGCAGTATCTCGAGGCGGAAAAAAGAGACCCAGTACTTC. The full variable domain, in which reference TRBV28 and TRBJ2-5 provide the parts outside the CDR3, is DVKVTQSSRYLVKRTGEKVFLECVQDMDHENMFWYRQDPGLGLRLIYFSYDVKMKEKGDIPEGYSVSREKKERFSLILESASTNQTSMYLCASSISRRKKETQYFGPGTRLLVL.